This T cell receptor (beta chain) derives from a study of Graves' ophthalmopathy and Graves' hyperthyroidism (dated by TCRdb to the late 2010s). At the level of the whole study: A patient counted as having stable hyperthyroidism if there was no progression to ophthalmopathy within 18 months of follow-up. An independent validation cohort was composed of 18 to 20 hyperthyroidism patients and around 16 patients who later progressed from hyperthyroidism to ophthalmopathy. After sampling, hyperthyroidism patients received methimazole starting at 30 mg daily, and ophthalmopathy patients received high-dose intravenous methylprednisolone. To tell Graves' ophthalmopathy apart from Graves' hyperthyroidism, and to predict which patients would progress to ophthalmopathy, the study relied on TCR beta repertoire signatures. In about 6 hyperthyroidism patients, T-cell repertoires of thyroid tissue and blood were compared. To explore V-J signatures that distinguish ophthalmopathy from hyperthyroidism, a discovery set of about a hundred patients was enrolled, made up of under 50 with ophthalmopathy and 55 to 65 with stable hyperthyroidism. In total, 135 blood samples were TCR-sequenced: 43 ophthalmopathy, 80 or so hyperthyroidism and approximately 17 hyperthyroidism-to-ophthalmopathy patients. Overall study results and their limits: No statistical method was used to set the sample size in advance, and the investigators knew which group each participant was assigned to. Ophthalmopathy was separated from stable hyperthyroidism by the 13-signature model with around 88% sensitivity and around 81% specificity in cross-validation and with 80%/75% in the test set. In validation, the model predicted ophthalmopathy progression with more than 70% sensitivity and less than 80% specificity; roughly eleven predicted patients were CT-confirmed with GO in a median of around 6.5 months. Most expanded thyroid clonotypes with frequency above 0.001 were also detected in blood, suggesting blood repertoires may reflect the thyroid immune response.

Hyperthyroidism patients were newly diagnosed, with disease duration under 2 months, and aged 18 to 65 years. Anyone with other autoimmune diseases, uncontrolled infections, pregnancy or lactation was excluded from the study. Diagnosis was based on clinical symptoms, serum thyroxine, TRAb, thyroid ultrasound and orbital computed tomography. Trizol reagent was used to extract the total RNA, and its quality was then checked on an Agilent 2100 Bioanalyzer. The CDR3 goes from the cysteine to the phenylalanine over 13 residues. Here the CDR3 DNA is all that survives: 39 bases in frame from base 1. V drops 6 bases and J drops 0 bases, leaving 9 bases in between. The germline V gene yields SGHRS for CDR1 and YFSETQ for CDR2. For repertoire sequencing, the TCR beta CDR3 regions were amplified from RNA transcripts. HTBI primers and the Qiagen OneStep RT-PCR kit were used in a first-round RT-PCR, which was followed by a second-round multiplex PCR, size selection and purification. Libraries were sequenced on an Illumina HiSeq2000 using paired-end 100 bp reads. The study's processing was this. SOAPnuke was used to process the reads, throwing out any read that had adapters, had uncalled bases, had a mean Phred below 15, or lacked an exact constant-primer or identifier match. High-quality paired reads were merged with COPE v1.2.5. Clonotypes were defined as unique nucleotide sequences and were aligned to IMGT TRB V, D and J references using MiTCR v1.1. The analysis was limited to V-J combinations with a frequency above 0.0001, which together covered 99% to 99.2% of the repertoires. A TCR clonal expansion and chaos score per V-J combination was defined as the ratio of F50 clonal expansion to chaos observed in the TCRdist matrix. Features were reduced by Welch's t-statistics and random forest to around 13 V-J combinations, which fed a naive Bayes classifier. The similarity between thyroid and blood repertoires was quantified using the Morisita-Horn index. TCRdb itself trimmed the public reads at Q25 with fastp, ran MiXCR and retained productive beta chains. Each CDR3 protein gets just one entry, which takes the most common genes and DNA from the rows behind it. The V and J calls reflect TCRdb's pipeline rather than the authors' work. Counted in this sample were approximately 1.2 million distinct CDR3 sequences; 35% to 45% of them appeared once. The ten largest clones capture 11% of the sample.

On this clonotype itself: Its antigen is currently not known. Per-nucleotide qualities are absent, and no much larger clonotype sits a single base away.

Recombination linked TRBV5-1 to TRBJ1-2, with no reliable assignment of the D segment. Material: peripheral blood or thyroid tissue (not recorded which). The sequence was obtained from an adult man with Graves' hyperthyroidism. The bases are TGCGCCAGCATGCCAAGCACTAACTATGGCTACACCTTC. Its coded protein is CASMPSTNYGYTF. Outside the CDR3, residues come from the reference TRBV5-1 and TRBJ1-2 proteins, so the full variable domain is: KAGVTQTPRYLIKTRGQQVTLSCSPISGHRSVSWYQQTPGQGLQFLFEYFSETQRNKGNFPGRFSGRQFSNSRSEMNVSTLELGDSALYLCASMPSTNYGYTFGSGTRLTVV.